The 3 T cell receptor beta chains below were found in one sample sequenced in a study of cytomegalovirus exposure and HLA in healthy donors. PCR used 60 Vbeta primers and 13 Jbeta primers. Clones were read by immunoSEQ multiplex PCR, and TCRdb kept only the in-frame ones, dropping some. The sample lists roughly 200,000 clones; 75% to 90% were seen once. Sequenced input: PBMCs. These TCRs come from a boy under 10 years old in good health and CMV-seronegative.

The chain links TRBV7-3 to TRBJ2-2, with 13 bases identical to TRBD2. The CDR3 extends over 18 amino acids. CDR1 SGHTA and CDR2 FQGTGA come from the germline V gene. J gave up 0 bases and V 5 bases, and 6 bases lay outside the gene matches. The chain's CDR3 is CASSPLAGGISNTGELFF. CDR3 DNA sequence: TGTGCCAGCAGCCCACTAGCGGGGGGGATCTCGAACACCGGGGAGCTGTTTTTT.

This clone was detected once. The genes are TRBV6-1 and TRBJ1-2, with D maybe TRBD1 (6 bases). The CDR3 spans 12 residues. In germline, CDR1 is MNHNS, CDR2 SASEGT. CDR3 sequence (DNA): TGTGCTACCGGGACAACTTATTTGGGCTACACCTTC. Encoded protein: CATGTTYLGYTF.

The J gene is TRBJ2-5, the V gene TRBV27; D perhaps matches TRBD1 (6 bases). The J call may be in error: the DNA end matches TRBJ2-7 better. This CDR3 has 14 residues. Germline V lookup: CDR1 MNHEY, CDR2 SMNVEV (reference sequence). As DNA, the CDR3 is TGTGCCAGCAGTTACCGGGACACTTACTACGAGCAGTACTTC. Protein: CASSYRDTYYEQYF.